Listed here are 5 T cell receptor beta chains from one sample, sequenced in a study of T cells after yellow fever vaccination. TCRdb re-called the 5' RACE reads through MiXCR, storing one row per CDR3 protein. The table includes about 340,000 distinct CDR3 sequences, 8.7% detected once. Sample: PBMCs, taken on the day of the first yellow fever vaccination. The receptors shown here come from a man in his late teens or twenties who received the YFV17D yellow fever vaccine.

V gene TRBV5-1 combines with J gene TRBJ2-2; 12 bases match TRBD2. CDR1 and CDR2 (germline): SGHRS, YFSETQ. The CDR3 extends over 16 amino acids. The V gene end was trimmed by 2 bases and the J gene end by 5 bases; junction bases not matched to a gene: 4. In DNA, the CDR3 is TGCGCCAGCAGCTTCCGACTAGCGGGAGCAACCGGGGAGCTGTTTTTT. It yields the protein CASSFRLAGATGELFF.

This clonotype was counted a few times. The chain has TRBV7-2 and TRBJ2-5; TRBD2 matches at 9 bases. The CDR3 is made up of 16 amino acids. Germline CDR1 SGHTA, CDR2 FQGNSA. The J segment lost 4 bases and the V segment lost 5 bases, leaving 11 bases of the junction unmatched. Here the CDR3 DNA reads TGTGCCAGCAGCCGATCGGGACTAGCTTCGGGAGAGACCCAGTACTTC. Translation: CASSRSGLASGETQYF.

Only a few counts were recorded for this clonotype. The V call is TRBV12-3 or TRBV12-4, the J call TRBJ1-6, with a tentative D call TRBD1 (6 bases). Trimming pared 1 base from V and 7 bases from J, leaving 11 bases between. The CDR3 extends over 15 amino acids. The CDR3 loop is CASSLEGGRNSPLHF. CDR3 sequence (DNA): TGTGCCAGCAGTTTAGAGGGGGGAAGGAATTCACCCCTCCACTTT.

This clonotype has only a few counts. This rearrangement joins TRBV14 to TRBJ2-7; D is uncertain. V lost 0 bases to trimming and J lost 4 bases, with 10 bases between them. CDR3 length: 14 amino acids. The germline gives CDR1 SGHDN, CDR2 FVKESK. CDR3 loop: CASSQDLTGYEQYF. DNA for the CDR3: TGTGCCAGCAGCCAAGATCTGACGGGTTACGAGCAGTACTTC.

V usage is TRBV20-1 and J usage is TRBJ1-5, with a weak D call TRBD1 (6 bases). The V gene lost 0 bases and the J gene lost 7 bases, with 13 bases spanning the gap. The CDR3 totals 14 residues. Per germline, CDR1 DFQATT and CDR2 SNEGSKA (reference sequence). The CDR3 region has the DNA TGCAGTGCTAGAGATCTGGGGGGCGGGCAGCCCCAGCATTTT. This encodes CSARDLGGGQPQHF.